This record looks at one T cell receptor beta chain sequence and its context. Its antigen is not identified. This sample stems from a study of T cell responses to AZD1222 COVID-19 vaccine. Study outcomes and limitations: Regions 160-218 and 743-854 dominated among vaccine-associated CD4 TCRs spanning spike.

V shed 3 bases, J shed 2 bases, and the junction held 9 bases outside the gene matches. CDR1 is LNHDA and CDR2 is SQIVND in the germline V gene (reference sequence). CDR3 length equals 18 residues. Measured with immunoSEQ multiplex PCR; TCRdb has only the in-frame clones, and not every one. The data contain around 90,000 clones, roughly 84% of them singletons. The sequences come from peripheral blood, collected on day 0 of AZD1222 vaccination. The sequence derives from an adult in good health. This chain links TRBV19 with TRBJ1-5; 11 nucleotides match TRBD1. CDR3 amino acids: CASSIPGQGGAGNQPQHF. The CDR3 region has the DNA TGTGCCAGTAGTATCCCGGGACAGGGGGGTGCCGGCAATCAGCCCCAGCATTTT. The variable domain in full, with the rest retrieved from reference TRBV19 and TRBJ1-5, is DGGITQSPKYLFRKEGQNVTLSCEQNLNHDAMYWYRQDPGQGLRLIYYSQIVNDFQKGDIAEGYSVSREKKESFPLTVTSAQKNPTAFYLCASSIPGQGGAGNQPQHFGDGTRLSIL.